This T cell receptor beta chain emerged from a study of cytomegalovirus exposure and HLA in healthy donors. Study at large: A subsequent analysis reported that the 120 validation repertoires were produced on the same platform that had also been used for the 600 to 800 first-cohort repertoires.

Points on this clone: The antigen remains undetermined.

These donors were members of the approximately 110-subject validation cohort, a group separate from the roughly 670-subject first cohort. Study results and caveats: The study designated fewer than 200 TCR beta chains cytomegalovirus-associated. The CMV antigen specificity of a few CMV-associated chains was confirmed through in vitro analysis.

Germline V gene lookup returns CDR1 MNHEY and CDR2 SVGAGI. There are 15 residues in the CDR3. V was trimmed by 6 bases and J by 8 bases, leaving 19 bases between them. Here immunoSEQ multiplex PCR was the method, and the copy in TCRdb shows in-frame clones only, minus some. Of a few hundred thousand clones in the sample, 75% to 90% were seen once. The gene calls are TRBV6-5 and TRBJ2-2; D possibly corresponds to TRBD1 (6 bases). This sequence was found in a woman aged 18-35 years in good health and CMV-seronegative. Sequencing was carried out using PBMCs. The CDR3 loop is CASRAGTLYEGELFF. CDR3 nucleotides: TGTGCCAGCAGGGCCGGGACACTTTATGAGGGGGAGCTGTTTTTT.